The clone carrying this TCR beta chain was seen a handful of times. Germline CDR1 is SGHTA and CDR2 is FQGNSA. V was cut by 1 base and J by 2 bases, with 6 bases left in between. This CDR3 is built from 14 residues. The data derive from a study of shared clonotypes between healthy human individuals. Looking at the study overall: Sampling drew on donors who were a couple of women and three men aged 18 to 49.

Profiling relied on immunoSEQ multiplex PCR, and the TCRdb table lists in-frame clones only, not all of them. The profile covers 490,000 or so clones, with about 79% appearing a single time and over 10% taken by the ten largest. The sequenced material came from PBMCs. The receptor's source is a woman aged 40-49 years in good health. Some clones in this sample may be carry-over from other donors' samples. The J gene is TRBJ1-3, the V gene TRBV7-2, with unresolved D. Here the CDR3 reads CASSLGLAGNTIYF. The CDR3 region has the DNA TGTGCCAGCAGCTTAGGCCTCGCTGGAAACACCATATATTTT.